The present T cell receptor (beta chain) was sequenced within a study of long-term antiretroviral therapy in people with HIV. The libraries were made with immunoSEQ v3.0 at survey level. Per-sample targets for sequencing were about 35,000-50,000 T-cell genomes. Produced via immunoSEQ multiplex PCR; TCRdb's table is partial and in-frame only. The sample has roughly 27,000 clones; 85% are singletons. CDR3 length: 15 residues. Germline CDR1 is MNHNY and CDR2 is SVGAGI (reference sequence). V dropped 0 bases and J dropped 0 bases, with 8 bases sitting between them. Study-level findings and limits: After ART, diversity increased yet remained lower than transplant donor controls. Missing from the dataset were any data on ART adherence, viral resistance or therapy changes. Spans of CDR3 length were tighter for HIV repertoires than for controls.

For this clone: The antigen remains undetermined.

Specimen: unsorted PBMCs, collected 2.3 years after starting antiretroviral therapy. The TCR was taken from a man in his forties with HIV. This chain connects TRBV6-6 to TRBJ1-1; no definite D call. In DNA, the CDR3 is TGTGCCAGCAGTTACTCGGCGGGGATGAACACTGAAGCTTTCTTT. It codes for CASSYSAGMNTEAFF.